Sequencing of this TCR beta chain was carried out in a study of blood T cells in healthy people across ages. Notes on the study in general: Naive and antigen-experienced cells were not separated, limiting conclusive comparison. Older age went with lower TCR beta diversity per million T cells, in a roughly linear way.

V lost 2 bases and J lost 8, with 12 bases in between. The CDR3 consists of 14 residues. Germline lookup yields CDR1 MNHNS and CDR2 SASEGT. Points on this clonotype: The antigen is unknown.

Together with a sample-barcoded 5' primer, a J-beta primer mix was included in a second PCR lasting roughly 6 to 12 cycles. TCRdb processed the 5' RACE reads anew with MiXCR; each CDR3 protein has one entry. Among more than 1.4 million distinct CDR3 sequences listed, 35% to 45% were seen once. The chain joins TRBV6-1 to TRBJ1-4; unclear D gene. This clonotype originated in a woman aged 18-29 years in good health. Specimen: blood. CDR3 region: CASSESGRGEKLFF. The CDR3, as DNA: TGTGCCAGCAGTGAAAGTGGCAGAGGGGAAAAACTGTTTTTT.